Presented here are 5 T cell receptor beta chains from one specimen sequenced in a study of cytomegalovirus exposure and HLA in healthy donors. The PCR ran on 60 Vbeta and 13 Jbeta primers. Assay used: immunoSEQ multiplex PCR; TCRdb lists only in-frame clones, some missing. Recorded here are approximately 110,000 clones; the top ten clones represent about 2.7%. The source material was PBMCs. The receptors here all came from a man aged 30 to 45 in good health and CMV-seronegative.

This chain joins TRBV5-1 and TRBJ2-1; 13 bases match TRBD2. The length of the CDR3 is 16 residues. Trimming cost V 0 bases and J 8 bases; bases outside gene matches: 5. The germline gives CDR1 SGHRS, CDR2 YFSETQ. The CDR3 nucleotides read TGCGCCAGCAGCTTGGGGGGGACTAGCGGGAACGATGAGCAGTTCTTC. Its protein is CASSLGGTSGNDEQFF.

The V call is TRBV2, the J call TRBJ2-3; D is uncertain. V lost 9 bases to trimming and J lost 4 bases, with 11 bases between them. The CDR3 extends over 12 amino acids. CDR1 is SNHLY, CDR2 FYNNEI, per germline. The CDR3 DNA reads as TGTGCCAGGAGAGATTTGCCAGATACGCAGTATTTT. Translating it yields CARRDLPDTQYF.

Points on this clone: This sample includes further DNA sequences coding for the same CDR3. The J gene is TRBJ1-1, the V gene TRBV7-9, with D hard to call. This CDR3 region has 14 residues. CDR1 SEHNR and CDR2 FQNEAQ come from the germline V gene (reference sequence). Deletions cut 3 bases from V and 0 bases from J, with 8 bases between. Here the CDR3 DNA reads TGTGCCAGCAGCTTGGGCCAGGTGAACACTGAAGCTTTCTTT. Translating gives CASSLGQVNTEAFF.

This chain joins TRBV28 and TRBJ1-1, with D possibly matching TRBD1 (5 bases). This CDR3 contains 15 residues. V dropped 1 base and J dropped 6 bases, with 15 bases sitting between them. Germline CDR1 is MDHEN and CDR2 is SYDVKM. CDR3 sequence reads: CASSLSGIREAEAFF. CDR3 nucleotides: TGTGCCAGCAGTTTATCGGGGATCAGGGAGGCTGAAGCTTTCTTT.

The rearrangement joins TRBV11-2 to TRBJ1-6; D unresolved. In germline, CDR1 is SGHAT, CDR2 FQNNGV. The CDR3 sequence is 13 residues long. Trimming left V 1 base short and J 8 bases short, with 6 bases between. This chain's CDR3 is CASSLGPDSPLHF. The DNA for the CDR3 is TGTGCCAGCAGCTTAGGTCCCGATTCACCCCTCCACTTT. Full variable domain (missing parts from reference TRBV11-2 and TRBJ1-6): EAGVAQSPRYKIIEKRQSVAFWCNPISGHATLYWYQQILGQGPKLLIQFQNNGVVDDSQLPKDRFSAERLKGVDSTLKIQPAKLEDSAVYLCASSLGPDSPLHFGNGTRLTVT.